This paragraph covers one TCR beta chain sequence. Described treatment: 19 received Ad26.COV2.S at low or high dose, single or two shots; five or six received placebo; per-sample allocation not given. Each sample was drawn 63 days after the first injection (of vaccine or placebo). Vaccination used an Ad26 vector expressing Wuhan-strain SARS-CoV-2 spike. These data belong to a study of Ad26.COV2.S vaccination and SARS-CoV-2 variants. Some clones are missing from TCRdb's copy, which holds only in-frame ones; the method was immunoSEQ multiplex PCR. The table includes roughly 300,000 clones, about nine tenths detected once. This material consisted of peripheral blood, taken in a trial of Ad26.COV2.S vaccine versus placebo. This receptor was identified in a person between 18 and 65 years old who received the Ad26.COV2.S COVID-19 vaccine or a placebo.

The DNA for the CDR3 is TGTGCCGACGCGACTTTACCAAACACTGAAGCTTTCTTT. Its protein is CADATLPNTEAFF. The rearrangement uses TRBV2 and TRBJ1-1; D remains ambiguous. This CDR3 is built from 13 residues. Germline V gene lookup returns CDR1 SNHLY and CDR2 FYNNEI. V shed 11 bases and J shed 2 bases, with 15 bases lying between them.